The entry below gives a single T cell receptor beta chain sequence along with its context. The target antigen is unknown. This sample was taken from a study of cytomegalovirus exposure and HLA in healthy donors. The study, taken as a whole, reports: A missense DCLRE1C variant was associated with V- and J-gene trimming of TCR beta chains in a later analysis, and an independent cohort replicated the association. In a later analysis, at a false discovery rate of 0.05, some 17,000 TCR beta sequences were associated with HLA alleles.

Germline V lookup: CDR1 MNHNS, CDR2 SASEGT. This CDR3 spans 14 amino acids. With 2 bases removed from V and 0 bases from J, the gap between germline ends came to 5 bases. PCR amplification relied on 60 Vbeta primers (plus 13 Jbeta primers). The protocol was immunoSEQ multiplex PCR, while the TCRdb copy is restricted to in-frame clones and leaves out a portion. This sample has roughly 180,000 clones, with roughly 84% found just once. The sequencing sample was made of PBMCs. The rearrangement uses TRBV6-1 and TRBJ1-3, with unresolved D. This receptor was identified in a male donor in good health and CMV-seronegative. This CDR3 is CASSETRSGNTIYF. CDR3 nucleotides: TGTGCCAGCAGTGAAACTCGCTCTGGAAACACCATATATTTT.